This T cell receptor beta chain was obtained from a study of OX40 agonist ivuxolimab in advanced cancers. The CDR3 consists of 13 residues. Germline V lookup: CDR1 MNHEY, CDR2 SVGAGI. V lost 2 bases and J 5 bases, leaving 8 bases between the germline ends. Profiling relied on immunoSEQ multiplex PCR, and the TCRdb table lists in-frame clones only, not all of them. This table holds some 34,000 clones, roughly 82% found once. The chain combines TRBV6-5 with TRBJ2-3; D not certain. This sequence was found in an adult with an advanced solid tumor such as melanoma, head and neck, liver or kidney cancer. This specimen was CD4+ or CD8+ T cells sorted from blood, taken in a trial of the OX40 agonist ivuxolimab. The CDR3 nucleotides read TGTGCCAGCAGTTACGGGCCCGGAGATACGCAGTATTTT. It translates to CASSYGPGDTQYF.